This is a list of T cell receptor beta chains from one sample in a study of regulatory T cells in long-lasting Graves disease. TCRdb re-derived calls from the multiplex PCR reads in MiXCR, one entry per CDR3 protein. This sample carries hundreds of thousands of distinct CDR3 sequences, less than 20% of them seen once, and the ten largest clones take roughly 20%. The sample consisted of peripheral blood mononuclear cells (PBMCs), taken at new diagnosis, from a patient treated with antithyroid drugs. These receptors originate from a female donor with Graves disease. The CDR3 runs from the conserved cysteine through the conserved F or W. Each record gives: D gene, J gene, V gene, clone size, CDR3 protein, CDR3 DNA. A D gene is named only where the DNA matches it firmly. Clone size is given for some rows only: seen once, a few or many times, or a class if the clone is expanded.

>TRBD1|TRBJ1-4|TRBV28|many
CASRTGTGVEKLFF
TGTGCCAGCAGAACCGGGACAGGGGTTGAAAAACTGTTTTTT
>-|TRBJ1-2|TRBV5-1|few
CASSLEAEHGYTF
TGCGCCAGCAGCTTGGAGGCTGAACATGGCTACACCTTC
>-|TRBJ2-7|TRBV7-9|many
CASSLVGLAPTYEQYF
TGTGCCAGCAGCTTAGTTGGGCTAGCGCCTACCTACGAGCAGTACTTC
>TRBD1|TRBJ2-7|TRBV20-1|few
CSASLGGGYEQYF
TGCAGTGCTAGTTTAGGGGGCGGGTACGAGCAGTACTTC
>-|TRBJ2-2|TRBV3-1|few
CASSHEAGQPYTGELFF
TGTGCCAGCAGCCACGAGGCAGGTCAACCATATACCGGGGAGCTGTTTTTT
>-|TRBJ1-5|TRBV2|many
CASSEGSTSNQPQHF
TGTGCCAGCAGTGAAGGATCGACGAGCAATCAGCCCCAGCATTTT
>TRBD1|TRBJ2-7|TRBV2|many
CASSDYQGAQYF
TGTGCCAGCAGTGATTACCAGGGGGCGCAGTACTTC
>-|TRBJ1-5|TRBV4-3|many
CASSQELHNQPQHF
TGCGCCAGCAGCCAAGAGCTCCACAATCAGCCCCAGCATTTT
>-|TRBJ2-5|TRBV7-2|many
CASSLIEEETQYF
TGTGCCAGCAGCTTAATTGAGGAAGAGACCCAGTACTTC
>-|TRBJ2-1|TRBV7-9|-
CASSTTDNEQFF
TGTGCCAGCAGCACGACAGACAATGAGCAGTTCTTC
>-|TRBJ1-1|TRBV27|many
CASSPVTTVDTEAFF
TGTGCCAGCAGTCCCGTGACTACAGTGGACACTGAAGCTTTCTTT
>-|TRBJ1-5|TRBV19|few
CASSIAGYNQPQHF
TGTGCCAGTAGTATCGCCGGCTACAATCAGCCCCAGCATTTT
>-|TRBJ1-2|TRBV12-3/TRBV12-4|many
CASRGSQDYGYTF
TGTGCCAGCCGAGGCAGCCAGGACTATGGCTACACCTTC
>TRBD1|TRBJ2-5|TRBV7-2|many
CASSSGQRQETQYF
TGTGCCAGCAGCTCGGGACAGCGACAAGAGACCCAGTACTTC
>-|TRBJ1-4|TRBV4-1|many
CASTKTAESNEKLFF
TGCGCCAGCACAAAAACAGCCGAAAGTAATGAAAAACTGTTTTTT
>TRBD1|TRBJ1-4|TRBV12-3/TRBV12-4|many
CASSWDRVPEKLFF
TGTGCCAGCAGCTGGGACAGGGTGCCTGAAAAACTGTTTTTT
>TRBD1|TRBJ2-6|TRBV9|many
CASSGFGTGVAGANVLTF
TGTGCCAGCAGCGGATTCGGGACAGGAGTGGCAGGGGCCAACGTCCTGACTTTC
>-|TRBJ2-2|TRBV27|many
CASSLSDTGELFF
TGTGCCAGCAGCTTATCCGACACCGGGGAGCTGTTTTTT
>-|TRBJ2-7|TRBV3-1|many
CASSQAGYEQYF
TGTGCCAGCAGCCAAGCTGGCTACGAGCAGTACTTC
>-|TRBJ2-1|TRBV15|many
CATSRVSGTSGFF
TGTGCCACCAGCAGAGTGTCGGGGACCTCTGGATTCTTC
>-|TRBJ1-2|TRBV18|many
CASSPKGDGYTF
TGTGCCAGCTCACCTAAGGGAGACGGCTACACCTTC
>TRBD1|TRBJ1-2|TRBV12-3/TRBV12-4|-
CASRGTGPSYGYTF
TGTGCCAGCAGGGGGACAGGGCCGTCCTATGGCTACACCTTC
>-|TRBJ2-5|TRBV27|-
CASSLISAQETQYF
TGTGCCAGCAGTTTAATCAGCGCGCAAGAGACCCAGTACTTC
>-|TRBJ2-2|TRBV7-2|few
CASSLQGAGGRPTGELFF
TGTGCCAGCAGCCTCCAGGGGGCGGGAGGGCGTCCCACCGGGGAGCTGTTTTTT
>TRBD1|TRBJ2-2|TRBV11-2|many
CASSFKFRTGALTGELFF
TGTGCCAGCAGCTTTAAGTTTAGGACAGGGGCGCTCACCGGGGAGCTGTTTTTT
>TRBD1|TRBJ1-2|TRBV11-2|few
CASSLDRDSLNTF
TGTGCCAGCAGCTTAGACCGGGACAGCCTGAACACCTTC
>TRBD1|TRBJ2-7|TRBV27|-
CASSRTGTAYEQYF
TGTGCCAGCAGTCGTACCGGGACAGCGTACGAGCAGTACTTC